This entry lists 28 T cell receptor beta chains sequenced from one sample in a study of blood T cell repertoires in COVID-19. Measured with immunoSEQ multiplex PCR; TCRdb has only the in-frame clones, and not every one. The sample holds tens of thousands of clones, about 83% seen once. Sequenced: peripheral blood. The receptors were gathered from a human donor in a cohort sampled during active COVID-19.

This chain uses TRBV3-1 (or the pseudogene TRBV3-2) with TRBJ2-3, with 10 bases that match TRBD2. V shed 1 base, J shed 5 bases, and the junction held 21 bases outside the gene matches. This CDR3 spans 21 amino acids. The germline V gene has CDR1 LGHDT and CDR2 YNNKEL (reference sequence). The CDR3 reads CASSQVPISGERGGRGDTQYF. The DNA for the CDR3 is TGTGCCAGCAGCCAAGTTCCGATCTCGGGTGAGCGGGGGGGCCGAGGAGATACGCAGTATTTT.

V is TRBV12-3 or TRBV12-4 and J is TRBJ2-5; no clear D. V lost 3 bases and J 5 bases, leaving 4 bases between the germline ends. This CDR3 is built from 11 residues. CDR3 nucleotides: TGTGCCAGCAGTTTCCTGGAGACCCAGTACTTC. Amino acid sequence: CASSFLETQYF.

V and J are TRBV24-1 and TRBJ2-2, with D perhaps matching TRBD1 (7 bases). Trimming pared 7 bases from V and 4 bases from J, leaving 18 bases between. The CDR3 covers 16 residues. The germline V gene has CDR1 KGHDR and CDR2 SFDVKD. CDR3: CATRSTGDGGTGELFF. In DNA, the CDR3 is TGTGCCACCAGGAGCACAGGGGACGGGGGCACCGGGGAGCTGTTTTTT.

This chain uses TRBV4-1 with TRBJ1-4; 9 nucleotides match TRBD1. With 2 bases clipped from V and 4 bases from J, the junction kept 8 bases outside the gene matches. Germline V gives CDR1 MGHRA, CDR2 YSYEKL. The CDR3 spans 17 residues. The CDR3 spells CASSQPGQGKHNEKLFF. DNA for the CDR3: TGCGCCAGCAGCCAACCGGGACAGGGCAAACATAATGAAAAACTGTTTTTT.

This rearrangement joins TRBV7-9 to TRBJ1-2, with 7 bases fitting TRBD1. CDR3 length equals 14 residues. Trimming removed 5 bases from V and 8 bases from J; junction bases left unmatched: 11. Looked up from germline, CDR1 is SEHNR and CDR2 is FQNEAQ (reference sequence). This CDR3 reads CASSPNHRGGGYTF. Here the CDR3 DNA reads TGTGCCAGCAGCCCAAACCACAGGGGAGGCGGCTACACCTTC.

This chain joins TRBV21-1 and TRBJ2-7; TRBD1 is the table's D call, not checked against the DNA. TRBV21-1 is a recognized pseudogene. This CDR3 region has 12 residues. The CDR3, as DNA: TGTGCCAGCAACCCCAGGGGTTACGAGCAGTACTTC. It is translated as CASNPRGYEQYF.

This chain's CDR3 is CASSLGASGVLYSYEQYF. The CDR3 region has the DNA TGTGCCAGCAGCTTGGGGGCTAGCGGCGTCCTATATTCTTACGAGCAGTACTTC. The chain couples TRBV5-6 to TRBJ2-7, with TRBD2 matching 7 bases. Trimming removed 0 bases from V and 4 bases from J; junction bases left unmatched: 16. This CDR3 contains 18 residues. The germline gives CDR1 SGHDT, CDR2 YYEEEE.

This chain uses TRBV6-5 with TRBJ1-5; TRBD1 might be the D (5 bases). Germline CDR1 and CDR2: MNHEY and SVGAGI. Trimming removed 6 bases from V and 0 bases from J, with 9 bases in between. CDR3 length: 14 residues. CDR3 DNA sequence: TGTGCCAGCAGACCGGGACTTAGCAATCAGCCCCAGCATTTT. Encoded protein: CASRPGLSNQPQHF.

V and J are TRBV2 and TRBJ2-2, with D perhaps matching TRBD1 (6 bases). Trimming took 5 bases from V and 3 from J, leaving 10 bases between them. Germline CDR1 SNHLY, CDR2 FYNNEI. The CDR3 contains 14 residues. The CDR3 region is CASSRDKYTGELFF. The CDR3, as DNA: TGTGCCAGCAGTAGGGACAAATACACCGGGGAGCTGTTTTTT.

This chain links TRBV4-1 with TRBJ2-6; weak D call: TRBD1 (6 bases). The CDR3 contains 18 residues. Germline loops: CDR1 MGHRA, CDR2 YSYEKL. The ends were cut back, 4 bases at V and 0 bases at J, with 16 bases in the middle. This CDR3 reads CASSPTPGANSGANVLTF. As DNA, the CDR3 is TGCGCCAGCAGCCCCACCCCAGGGGCCAACTCTGGGGCCAACGTCCTGACTTTC.

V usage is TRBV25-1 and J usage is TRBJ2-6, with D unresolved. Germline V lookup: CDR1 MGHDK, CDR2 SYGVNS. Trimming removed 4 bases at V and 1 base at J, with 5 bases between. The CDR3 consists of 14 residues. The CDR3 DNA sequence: TGTGCCAGCAGTGGCAGATCTGGGGCCAACGTCCTGACTTTC. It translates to CASSGRSGANVLTF. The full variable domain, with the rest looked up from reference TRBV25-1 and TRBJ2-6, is EADIYQTPRYLVIGTGKKITLECSQTMGHDKMYWYQQDPGMELHLIHYSYGVNSTEKGDLSSESTVSRIRTEHFPLTLESARPSHTSQYLCASSGRSGANVLTFGAGSRLTVL.

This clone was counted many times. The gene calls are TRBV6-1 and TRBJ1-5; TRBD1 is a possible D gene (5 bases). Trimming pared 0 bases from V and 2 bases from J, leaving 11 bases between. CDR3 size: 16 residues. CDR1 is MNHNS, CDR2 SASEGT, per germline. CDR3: CASSEALWGGNQPQHF. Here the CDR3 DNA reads TGTGCCAGCAGTGAAGCGCTGTGGGGGGGCAATCAGCCCCAGCATTTT.

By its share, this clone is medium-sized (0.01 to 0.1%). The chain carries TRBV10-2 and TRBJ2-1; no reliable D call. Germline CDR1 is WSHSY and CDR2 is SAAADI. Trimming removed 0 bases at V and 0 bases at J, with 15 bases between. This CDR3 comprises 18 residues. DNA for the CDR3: TGCGCCAGCAGTGAGTCTTCCACGGGTCAGTCCTCCTACAATGAGCAGTTCTTC. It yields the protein CASSESSTGQSSYNEQFF.

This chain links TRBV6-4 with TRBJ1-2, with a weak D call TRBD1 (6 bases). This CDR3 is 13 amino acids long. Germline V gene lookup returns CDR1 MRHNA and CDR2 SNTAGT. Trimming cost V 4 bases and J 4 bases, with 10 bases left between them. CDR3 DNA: TGTGCCAGCAGTGGCACAGGGACCTATGGCTACACCTTC. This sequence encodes CASSGTGTYGYTF.

CDR3 sequence reads: CASSLTGEHEQFF. In DNA, the CDR3 is TGTGCCAGCAGCCTTACAGGGGAACATGAGCAGTTCTTC. The chain has TRBV9 and TRBJ2-1; 7 bases agree with TRBD1. The CDR3 is 13 residues long. With V trimmed by 4 bases and J by 8 bases, 6 bases remained unmatched. Germline V CDR1 and CDR2: SGDLS, YYNGEE.

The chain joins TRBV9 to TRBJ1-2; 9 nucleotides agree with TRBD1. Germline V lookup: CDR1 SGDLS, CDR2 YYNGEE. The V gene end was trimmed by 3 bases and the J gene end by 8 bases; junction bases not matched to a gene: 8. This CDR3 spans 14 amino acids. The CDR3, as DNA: TGTGCCAGCAGCGCCGAGGACAGGGGTTGGGGCTACACCTTC. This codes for CASSAEDRGWGYTF.

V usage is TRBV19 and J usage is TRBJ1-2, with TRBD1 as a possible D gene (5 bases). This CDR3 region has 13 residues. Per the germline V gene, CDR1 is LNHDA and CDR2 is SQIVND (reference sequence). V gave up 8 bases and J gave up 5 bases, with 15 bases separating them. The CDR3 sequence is CASETQGWYGYTF. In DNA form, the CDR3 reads TGTGCCAGTGAGACCCAGGGATGGTATGGCTACACCTTC.

The CDR3, as DNA: TGTGCCAGCAGCTCCGCGGGACTAAAAAACAATGAGCAGTTCTTC. Amino acids: CASSSAGLKNNEQFF. V and J are TRBV11-1 and TRBJ2-1; 7 nucleotides agree with TRBD2. The J segment lost 5 bases and the V segment lost 4 bases, leaving 8 bases of the junction unmatched. The CDR3 length is 15 residues. Germline V gene sequence: CDR1 SGHAT, CDR2 FQDESV (reference sequence).

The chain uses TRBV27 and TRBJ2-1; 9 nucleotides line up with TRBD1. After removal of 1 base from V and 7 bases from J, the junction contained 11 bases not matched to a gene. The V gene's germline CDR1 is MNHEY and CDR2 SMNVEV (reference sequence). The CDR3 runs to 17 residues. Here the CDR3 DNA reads TGTGCCAGCAGTTTATTGGGGACAGGGTTGGGGGGTAATGAGCAGTTCTTC. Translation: CASSLLGTGLGGNEQFF.

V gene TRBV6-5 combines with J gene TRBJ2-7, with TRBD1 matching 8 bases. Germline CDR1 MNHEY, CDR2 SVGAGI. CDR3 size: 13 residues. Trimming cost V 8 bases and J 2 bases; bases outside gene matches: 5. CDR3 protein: CASADRAPYEQYF. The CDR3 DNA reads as TGTGCCAGCGCGGACAGGGCCCCCTACGAGCAGTACTTC.

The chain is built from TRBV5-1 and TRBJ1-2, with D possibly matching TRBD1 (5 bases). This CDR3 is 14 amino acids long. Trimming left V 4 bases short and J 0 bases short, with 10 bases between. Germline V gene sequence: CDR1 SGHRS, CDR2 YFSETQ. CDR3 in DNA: TGCGCCAGCAGCCCCGAGACAGCTAACTATGGCTACACCTTC. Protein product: CASSPETANYGYTF.

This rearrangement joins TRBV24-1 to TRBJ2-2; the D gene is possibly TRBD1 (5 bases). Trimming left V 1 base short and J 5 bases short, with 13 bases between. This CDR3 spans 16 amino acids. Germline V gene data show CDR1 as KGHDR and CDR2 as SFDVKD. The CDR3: CATSDFGARKTGELFF. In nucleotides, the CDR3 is TGTGCCACCAGTGATTTTGGGGCCAGGAAAACCGGGGAGCTGTTTTTT.

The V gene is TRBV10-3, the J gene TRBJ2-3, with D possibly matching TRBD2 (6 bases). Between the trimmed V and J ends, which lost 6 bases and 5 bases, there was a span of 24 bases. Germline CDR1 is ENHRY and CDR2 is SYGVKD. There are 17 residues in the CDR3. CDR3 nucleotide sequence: TGTGCCATCAGACAATCACTAGCTTTGGCTGGGGTAGATACGCAGTATTTT. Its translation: CAIRQSLALAGVDTQYF.

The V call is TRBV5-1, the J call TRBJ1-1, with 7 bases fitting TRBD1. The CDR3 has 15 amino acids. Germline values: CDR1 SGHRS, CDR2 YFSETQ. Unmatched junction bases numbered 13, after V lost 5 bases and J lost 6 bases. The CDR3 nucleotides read TGCGCCAGCAGAGAAGGGGGCTCCAGCGCCCCTGAAGCTTTCTTT. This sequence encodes CASREGGSSAPEAFF.

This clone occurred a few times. CDR3 loop: CASSLDIYNSPLHF. CDR3 coding DNA: TGTGCCAGCAGCTTGGACATCTATAATTCACCCCTCCACTTT. This chain connects TRBV11-2 to TRBJ1-6; D might be TRBD1 (5 bases). Germline V CDR1 and CDR2: SGHAT, FQNNGV. This CDR3 has 14 residues. The ends were cut back, 3 bases at V and 3 bases at J, with 6 bases in the middle.

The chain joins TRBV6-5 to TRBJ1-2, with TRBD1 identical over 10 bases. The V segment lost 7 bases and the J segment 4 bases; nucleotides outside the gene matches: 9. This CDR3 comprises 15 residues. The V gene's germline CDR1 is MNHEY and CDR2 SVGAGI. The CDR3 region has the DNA TGTGCCAGCACCCGAGACAGGGGGCGAGGCTATGGCTACACCTTC. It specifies CASTRDRGRGYGYTF.

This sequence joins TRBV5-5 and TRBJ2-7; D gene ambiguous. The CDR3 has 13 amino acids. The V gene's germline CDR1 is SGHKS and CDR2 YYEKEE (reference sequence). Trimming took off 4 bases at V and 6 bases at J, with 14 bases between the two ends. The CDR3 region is CASSPSRDTEQYF. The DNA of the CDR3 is TGTGCCAGCAGCCCGTCCCGCGATACCGAGCAGTACTTC.

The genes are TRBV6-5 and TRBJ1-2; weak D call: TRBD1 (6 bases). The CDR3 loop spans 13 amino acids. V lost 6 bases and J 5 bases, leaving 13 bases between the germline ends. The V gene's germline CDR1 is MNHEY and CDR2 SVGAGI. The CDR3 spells CASSAGAGYGYTF. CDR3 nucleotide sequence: TGTGCCAGCAGCGCAGGGGCTGGGTATGGCTACACCTTC.